Each of the 32 T cell receptor beta chains below was sequenced from the same sample in a study of human T cells and chemical hapten exposure. This sample's time point: pre-sensitization, week 0. Treatment denoted: therapeutic diphenylcyclopropenone sensitization with weekly scalp DPC. A single record per CDR3 protein comes from TCRdb applying MiXCR to the RACE reads. This table holds fewer than 350,000 distinct CDR3 sequences, 7.5% to 9% found once. The sequences come from whole blood, collected in connection with sensitization to the hapten diphenylcyclopropenone (DPC). The source is a man between 18 and 29 years old with alopecia areata. Some clones in this sample may be carry-over from other donors' samples.

The CDR3 DNA sequence: TGTGCCAGCAGTAGCTTAGACAGGGGGTACGAGCAGTACTTC. It is translated as CASSSLDRGYEQYF. V usage is TRBV28 and J usage is TRBJ2-7; TRBD1 aligns across 9 bases. This CDR3 has 14 amino acids. V lost 5 bases, J lost 4 bases, and 6 bases stayed unmatched. In germline, CDR1 is MDHEN, CDR2 SYDVKM.

This clonotype has only a few counts. The chain recombines TRBV5-1 with TRBJ1-1; 9 bases are shared with TRBD1. CDR1 and CDR2 from the germline V gene are SGHRS and YFSETQ. V shed 2 bases and J 3 bases; nucleotides not matched to a gene: 5. This CDR3 spans 15 amino acids. The CDR3 nucleotides read TGCGCCAGCAGCTTTAACCGGGACAGGGACACTGAAGCTTTCTTT. It yields the protein CASSFNRDRDTEAFF.

The genes are TRBV6-5 and TRBJ2-5; D gene unclear. Trimming left V 5 bases short and J 5 bases short, with 9 bases between. The CDR3 length is 12 residues. Germline assignment: CDR1 MNHEY and CDR2 SVGAGI. The CDR3 nucleotides read TGTGCCAGCAGTCCGGGTTGGGAGACCCAGTACTTC. Its protein product is CASSPGWETQYF.

This clonotype was found many times. The chain is built from TRBV4-2 and TRBJ1-3; TRBD1 is a possible D gene (6 bases). Deletions cut 0 bases from V and 4 bases from J, with 16 bases between. Germline V gene data show CDR1 as LGHNA and CDR2 as YNFKEQ. The length of the CDR3 is 17 residues. The CDR3 DNA follows: TGTGCCAGCAGCCAAGACCTCGCAGGACAGTGGGGAAACACCATATATTTT. Translation gives CASSQDLAGQWGNTIYF.

This chain joins TRBV7-3 and TRBJ2-1; tentative D call: TRBD1 (5 bases). CDR3 size: 15 residues. V was shortened by 3 bases and J by 4 bases, with 13 bases between the two germline ends. Germline V gene lookup returns CDR1 SGHTA and CDR2 FQGTGA. The chain's CDR3 is CASSLVSGIYNEQFF. In nucleotides, the CDR3 is TGTGCCAGCAGCTTGGTGTCAGGGATTTACAATGAGCAGTTCTTC.

The V and J genes are TRBV6-2 or TRBV6-3 and TRBJ2-5; D unresolved. Per the germline V gene, CDR1 is MNHEY and CDR2 is SVGEGT. V dropped 3 bases and J dropped 9 bases, with 11 bases sitting between them. The CDR3 totals 12 residues. CDR3: CASSYDSPAQYF. The DNA of the CDR3 is TGTGCCAGCAGTTATGACTCCCCGGCCCAGTACTTC.

This clonotype was observed a handful of times. This chain joins TRBV11-2 and TRBJ2-5, with a tentative D call TRBD2 (6 bases). The CDR3 consists of 16 residues. The V end lost 1 base, the J end lost 5 bases, and 17 bases lay between the germline ends. The germline V gene has CDR1 SGHAT and CDR2 FQNNGV. The CDR3 nucleotides read TGTGCCAGCAGCTTAGTACTCGGGGTGGAGGGTGAGACCCAGTACTTC. Translating gives CASSLVLGVEGETQYF.

This clonotype was counted only a few times. The chain joins TRBV20-1 to TRBJ2-4; D gene uncertain. With 0 bases removed from V and 0 bases from J, the gap between germline ends came to 9 bases. The CDR3 has 15 residues. In germline, CDR1 is DFQATT, CDR2 SNEGSKA (reference sequence). The CDR3 loop reads CSARDHVGAKNIQYF. The CDR3 bases are TGCAGTGCTAGAGATCATGTGGGAGCCAAAAACATTCAGTACTTC.

This clonotype was detected many times. V is TRBV7-2 and J is TRBJ1-4; D possibly corresponds to TRBD1 (6 bases). CDR3 size: 16 residues. The V end lost 4 bases, the J end lost 0 bases, and 12 bases lay between the germline ends. Per germline, CDR1 SGHTA and CDR2 FQGNSA. The CDR3 coding sequence is TGTGCCAGCAGCTCCTCTGCAGGGGCAACTAATGAAAAACTGTTTTTT. Translated, it gives CASSSSAGATNEKLFF.

This chain uses TRBV7-2 with TRBJ2-3, with TRBD2 as a possible D gene (6 bases). CDR1 is SGHTA, CDR2 FQGNSA, per germline. The V and J ends lost 3 bases and 3 bases respectively, with 16 bases between them. The length of the CDR3 is 16 residues. The CDR3 protein is CASSFSGASVTDTQYF. As DNA, the CDR3 is TGTGCCAGCAGCTTTAGTGGGGCTAGCGTAACAGATACGCAGTATTTT.

This clonotype was seen ten or more times. DNA for the CDR3: TGCGCCAGCAGCCTATCATTAGCGGGGGAGTCACCTCGGGAAAACATTCAGTACTTC. This codes for CASSLSLAGESPRENIQYF. V usage is TRBV4-1 and J usage is TRBJ2-4, with 9 bases fitting TRBD2. The ends lost 4 bases at V and 5 bases at J; junction bases unmatched: 18. The germline CDR1 and CDR2 sequences are MGHRA and YSYEKL. CDR3 length: 19 amino acids.

The chain carries TRBV6-6 and TRBJ1-2, with D hard to call. Trimming pared 1 base from V and 4 bases from J, leaving 13 bases between. The CDR3 is 15 residues long. In germline, CDR1 is MNHNY, CDR2 SVGAGI (reference sequence). CDR3 coding DNA: TGTGCCAGCAGTTACTATAGGGAGGAAAGCTATGGCTACACCTTC. This encodes CASSYYREESYGYTF.

This clonotype was seen only a few times. CDR3 in amino acids: CASSTTVGSYEQYF. DNA of the CDR3: TGTGCCAGCAGTACGACAGTTGGTTCCTACGAGCAGTACTTC. This chain connects TRBV27 to TRBJ2-7; D is possibly TRBD1 (5 bases). The germline V gene encodes CDR1 MNHEY and CDR2 SMNVEV (reference sequence). The V gene lost 5 bases and the J gene lost 1 base, with 12 bases spanning the gap. There are 14 residues in the CDR3.

V gene TRBV5-1 combines with J gene TRBJ2-5; D not resolved. The V gene's germline CDR1 is SGHRS and CDR2 YFSETQ. This CDR3 is built from 11 residues. V gave up 0 bases and J gave up 6 bases, with 3 bases separating them. CDR3 amino acids: CASSLGQTQYF. CDR3 sequence (DNA): TGCGCCAGCAGCTTGGGGCAGACCCAGTACTTC. The complete variable domain, with remaining parts taken from reference TRBV5-1 and TRBJ2-5, reads KAGVTQTPRYLIKTRGQQVTLSCSPISGHRSVSWYQQTPGQGLQFLFEYFSETQRNKGNFPGRFSGRQFSNSRSEMNVSTLELGDSALYLCASSLGQTQYFGPGTRLLVL.

This clonotype was seen a handful of times. The CDR3 bases are TGTGCCAGCAGTTACCCTAAACAGGGTAATAGCAATCAGCCCCAGCATTTT. This codes for CASSYPKQGNSNQPQHF. The rearrangement links TRBV6-2 or TRBV6-3 to TRBJ1-5; the D gene is possibly TRBD1 (6 bases). Germline V gene sequence: CDR1 MNHEY, CDR2 SVGEGT. The CDR3 consists of 17 residues. The ends were cut back, 2 bases at V and 0 bases at J, with 14 bases in the middle.

Of note for this clonotype: Without the conserved terminal phenylalanine or tryptophan, this CDR3 likely stems from a read error. The V call is TRBV7-9, the J call TRBJ1-1; TRBD1 matches at 11 bases. This CDR3 spans 13 amino acids. Germline trimming cut 5 bases from V and 9 bases from J; bases unmatched to any gene: 5. From germline, CDR1 is SEHNR and CDR2 FQNEAQ (reference sequence). In nucleotides, the CDR3 is TGTGCCAGCAGCACCGGACAGGGGGCGAAAGCTTTCATT. It translates to CASSTGQGAKAFI.

This clonotype has at least ten counts. The chain uses TRBV20-1 and TRBJ1-2; D is ambiguous. Germline CDR1 and CDR2: DFQATT and SNEGSKA (reference sequence). CDR3 size: 11 residues. V was trimmed by 2 bases and J by 5 bases, leaving 6 bases between them. CDR3 DNA: TGCAGTGCTAGACCGCAGTATGGCTACACCTTC. It is translated as CSARPQYGYTF.

V usage is TRBV4-1 and J usage is TRBJ1-1; maybe TRBD1 (6 bases). From germline, CDR1 is MGHRA and CDR2 YSYEKL. V was clipped by 4 bases and J by 3 bases, with 15 bases between them. There are 15 residues in the CDR3. CDR3 bases: TGCGCCAGCAGCCCTATTGATGGGGGCGACACTGAAGCTTTCTTT. Its translation is CASSPIDGGDTEAFF.

V gene TRBV20-1 combines with J gene TRBJ1-1; no firm D call. The CDR3 extends over 13 amino acids. V was pared by 1 base and J by 1 base, with 7 bases between. CDR1 is DFQATT, CDR2 SNEGSKA, per germline (reference sequence). DNA of the CDR3: TGCAGTGCTAGAGTTGCGGGGAACACTGAAGCTTTCTTT. Amino acid sequence: CSARVAGNTEAFF.

This clonotype was counted at least ten times. This sequence joins TRBV7-9 and TRBJ1-5, with D possibly being TRBD1 (5 bases). V lost 1 base and J 7 bases, leaving 14 bases between the germline ends. This CDR3 has 15 residues. Per germline, CDR1 SEHNR and CDR2 FQNEAQ (reference sequence). CDR3 region: CASSLGSGGYQPQHF. DNA of the CDR3: TGTGCCAGCAGCTTAGGTTCTGGGGGATACCAGCCCCAGCATTTT.

The chain couples TRBV7-2 to TRBJ1-4; a possible D gene is TRBD1 (5 bases). This CDR3 region has 15 residues. The V end was cut by 2 bases, the J end by 4 bases, with 11 bases between. Germline CDR1 reads SGHTA; CDR2 reads FQGNSA. The CDR3 DNA reads TGTGCCAGCAGCTTATACGGGGGGAATAATGAAAAACTGTTTTTT. Translating gives CASSLYGGNNEKLFF.

This clonotype was counted between two and nine times. J is TRBJ1-1 and V is TRBV29-1; maybe TRBD1 (5 bases). V was cut by 5 bases and J by 5 bases, with 15 bases left in between. CDR1 is SQVTM, CDR2 ANQGSEA, per germline. The CDR3 spans 13 residues. CDR3 loop: CSVFYTGRTEAFF. Here the CDR3 DNA reads TGCAGCGTTTTTTATACAGGCCGAACTGAAGCTTTCTTT.

The J gene is TRBJ2-3, the V gene TRBV9; 8 positions match TRBD1. The CDR3 runs 15 residues. J lost 6 bases, V lost 4 bases, and 10 bases had no gene match. Germline assignment: CDR1 SGDLS and CDR2 YYNGEE. The CDR3 protein is CASSRSQGAYDTQYF. For the CDR3, the DNA is TGTGCCAGCAGCAGATCGCAGGGGGCTTACGATACGCAGTATTTT.

CDR3 in DNA: TGTGCCAGCAGGAGGGTAGGGGGCACTGATAGGGAGCAGTACGTC. Translation gives CASRRVGGTDREQYV. The rearrangement uses TRBV6-1 and TRBJ2-7; 7 bases match TRBD1. Germline trimming cut 6 bases from V and 7 bases from J; bases unmatched to any gene: 15. Germline V gene lookup returns CDR1 MNHNS and CDR2 SASEGT. The CDR3 runs to 15 residues.

The sample holds a few counts of this clonotype. The chain recombines TRBV20-1 with TRBJ2-1; D gene ambiguous. V lost 6 bases, J lost 8 bases, and 5 bases lay in between. The germline V gene has CDR1 DFQATT and CDR2 SNEGSKA (reference sequence). The CDR3 length is 9 residues. CDR3 residues: CSAHDEQFF. CDR3 DNA: TGCAGTGCGCACGATGAGCAGTTCTTC.

In its sample, this clonotype was seen a few times. The V call is TRBV18, the J call TRBJ1-5; 8 bases are shared with TRBD1. There are 14 residues in the CDR3. Trimming at V came to 5 bases and at J to 3 bases, leaving 3 bases not matched to a gene. The germline V gene has CDR1 KGHSH and CDR2 LQKENI. Here the CDR3 reads CASSGDRNNQPQHF. For the CDR3, the DNA is TGTGCCAGCTCAGGGGACAGGAACAATCAGCCCCAGCATTTT.

The J gene is TRBJ1-4, the V gene TRBV5-5; D unclear. CDR1 and CDR2 (germline): SGHKS, YYEKEE (reference sequence). This CDR3 has 16 amino acids. V lost 4 bases and J 0 bases, leaving 13 bases between the germline ends. CDR3: CASSPFGITTNEKLFF. The CDR3, as DNA: TGTGCCAGCAGCCCTTTTGGAATCACAACTAATGAAAAACTGTTTTTT.

The CDR3 DNA reads as TGTGCCAGCAGCACCCGTGGGGGAGGGAACACTGAAGCTTTCTTT. Protein product: CASSTRGGGNTEAFF. The chain is built from TRBV6-5 and TRBJ1-1; tentative D call: TRBD1 (5 bases). CDR3 size: 15 residues. Trimming stripped 6 bases from V and 1 base from J, with 15 bases between. The V gene's germline CDR1 is MNHEY and CDR2 SVGAGI.

The chain combines TRBV6-6 with TRBJ1-5; 9 bases map to TRBD1. J lost 4 bases, V lost 7 bases, and 5 bases had no gene match. CDR3 length: 14 amino acids. Germline assignment: CDR1 MNHNY and CDR2 SVGAGI (reference sequence). The CDR3 region is CASIGTGSNQPQHF. CDR3 in DNA: TGTGCCAGCATCGGGACAGGGTCAAATCAGCCCCAGCATTTT.

This clonotype came up many times. The chain employs TRBV25-1 and TRBJ1-1; D perhaps matches TRBD1 (5 bases). V was cut by 8 bases and J by 4 bases, with 20 bases left in between. CDR3 length equals 15 residues. The germline gives CDR1 MGHDK, CDR2 SYGVNS. CDR3 nucleotides: TGTGCCAGCCGGAAGTGGTCCGGGGGTGGCACTGAAGCTTTCTTT. Translation gives CASRKWSGGGTEAFF.

This clonotype came up a few times. The chain uses TRBV6-2 or TRBV6-3 and TRBJ2-6; the D gene is possibly TRBD2 (5 bases). CDR3 size: 17 residues. Germline loops: CDR1 MNHEY, CDR2 SVGEGT. V was shortened by 6 bases and J by 0 bases, with 15 bases between the two germline ends. CDR3 in DNA: TGTGCCAGCAGAATGATTGAGGGCTACTCTGGGGCCAACGTCCTGACTTTC. Amino acid sequence: CASRMIEGYSGANVLTF.

This clonotype was detected many times. The genes are TRBV5-6 and TRBJ2-5, with 8 bases lining up with TRBD2. Germline V lookup: CDR1 SGHDT, CDR2 YYEEEE. The trim removed 1 base at V and 5 bases at J, leaving 4 bases unmatched. The CDR3 is made up of 14 amino acids. The CDR3 DNA is TGTGCCAGCAGCTTGATGGCGGGGGGTGAGACCCAGTACTTC. Protein sequence: CASSLMAGGETQYF.